This T cell receptor (beta chain) was documented in a study of shared clonotypes between healthy human individuals. Looked up from germline, CDR1 is MNHNY and CDR2 is SVGAGI (reference sequence). The ends lost 4 bases at V and 2 bases at J; junction bases unmatched: 4. The length of the CDR3 is 14 residues. It was CD45RO-negative cells, positively selected for CCR7, that made up naive CD8 cells, with terminally differentiated effector memory CD45RA+ cells excluded. Donors, without exception, were Caucasian adults residing in Nashville, Tennessee. Template for every sorted-subset replicate PCR totaled approximately 200 ng DNA, approximately 30,000 T cell genomes. Original handling: Filtering differed since immunoSEQ provided only junctions, with no quality scores. TCRdb's copy holds only in-frame clones and misses some; the assay was immunoSEQ multiplex PCR. V, J and clone size derive from that table, while D and trimming were established from the DNA sequence. This sample has hundreds of thousands of clones, with about 96% found just once.

The material sequenced was naive CD8+ T cells sorted from blood. The chain combines TRBV6-6 with TRBJ1-2; 7 positions match TRBD1. The receptor comes from a woman in her twenties or thirties in good health. CDR3 residues: CASSFGTANYGYTF. CDR3 DNA sequence: TGTGCCAGCAGTTTCGGGACAGCCAACTATGGCTACACCTTC.